This entry lists 20 T cell receptor beta chains sequenced from one sample in a study of graft-versus-host responses after intestinal transplantation. Their specific antigens are unknown. Some clones are missing from TCRdb's copy, which holds only in-frame ones; the method was immunoSEQ multiplex PCR. The data show some 100,000 clones, about 89% seen once. The sequences come from unstimulated CD8+ T cells sorted from spleen or lymph node cells, collected before intestinal transplant. The receptors here all came from a human donor who received an intestinal transplant.

V usage is TRBV4-1 and J usage is TRBJ1-5, with D uncertain. Trimming removed 0 bases at V and 1 base at J, with 13 bases between. The CDR3 consists of 17 residues. Germline V gene sequence: CDR1 MGHRA, CDR2 YSYEKL. The CDR3 coding sequence is TGCGCCAGCAGCCAAGAAAGGGAACCATGGAGCAATCAGCCCCAGCATTTT. As protein: CASSQEREPWSNQPQHF.

Worth noting for this clone: The same CDR3 also results from other DNA sequences found in this sample. CDR3 protein: CASSLAGGLYQPQHF. The CDR3 DNA reads as TGTGCCAGCAGCCTGGCAGGGGGCTTATATCAGCCCCAGCATTTT. The chain recombines TRBV4-2 with TRBJ1-5; 8 nucleotides line up with TRBD1. V shed 4 bases, J shed 5 bases, and the junction held 7 bases outside the gene matches. Germline CDR1 is LGHNA and CDR2 is YNFKEQ. The CDR3 runs 15 residues.

The genes are TRBV7-6 and TRBJ2-1; 12 bases match TRBD2. The V and J ends lost 6 bases and 12 bases, in that order; junction bases with no gene match: 15. The germline V gene has CDR1 SGHVS and CDR2 FNYEAQ. The CDR3 spans 16 residues. The CDR3 DNA reads as TGTGCCAGCAGAGCACTCGGGACTAGCGGGTTCAGGAGGCAGTTCTTC. Its translation: CASRALGTSGFRRQFF.

V is TRBV13 and J is TRBJ2-7, with TRBD2 identical over 10 bases. Germline loops: CDR1 PRHDT, CDR2 FYEKMQ (reference sequence). V lost 3 bases and J lost 1; bases outside the gene matches: 6. The CDR3 consists of 16 residues. The CDR3 spells CASSLRASGSSYEQYF. CDR3 nucleotides: TGTGCCAGCAGCTTGAGGGCTAGCGGGAGTTCCTACGAGCAGTACTTC. The full variable domain, its missing parts supplied by reference TRBV13 and TRBJ2-7, is AAGVIQSPRHLIKEKRETATLKCYPIPRHDTVYWYQQGPGQDPQFLISFYEKMQSDKGSIPDRFSAQQFSDYHSELNMSSLELGDSALYFCASSLRASGSSYEQYFGPGTRLTVT.

The V and J genes are TRBV5-5 and TRBJ2-7; a weak D match, TRBD1 (5 bases). V was trimmed by 3 bases and J by 2 bases, leaving 15 bases between them. The V gene's germline CDR1 is SGHKS and CDR2 YYEKEE (reference sequence). This CDR3 is built from 15 residues. The CDR3 bases are TGTGCCAGCAGCTGGCTGACAGAAACCGCCTACGAGCAGTACTTC. This encodes CASSWLTETAYEQYF.

CDR3 in amino acids: CASSHPGTLGKEQYF. DNA for the CDR3: TGCGCCAGCAGCCATCCCGGGACATTAGGAAAAGAGCAGTACTTC. J is TRBJ2-7 and V is TRBV4-1, with D possibly being TRBD1 (6 bases). Germline V gene sequence: CDR1 MGHRA, CDR2 YSYEKL. Trimming cost V 3 bases and J 7 bases, with 19 bases left between them. The CDR3 has 15 residues.

The V call is TRBV4-1, the J call TRBJ2-7, with a possible D match to TRBD2 (6 bases). The V end was cut by 1 base, the J end by 3 bases, with 13 bases between. CDR3 length equals 15 residues. Germline CDR1 and CDR2: MGHRA and YSYEKL. The DNA for the CDR3 is TGCGCCAGCAGCCAAGTTGTAATCGGGAGCTACGAGCAGTACTTC. The encoded protein is CASSQVVIGSYEQYF.

The chain is built from TRBV25-1 and TRBJ2-7, with 8 bases that match TRBD1. This CDR3 region has 15 residues. V was pared by 4 bases and J by 2 bases, with 7 bases of the junction left unmatched. The germline gives CDR1 MGHDK, CDR2 SYGVNS. The CDR3 loop is CASSAGTGGAYEQYF. CDR3 DNA sequence: TGTGCCAGCAGTGCTGGGACAGGAGGCGCCTACGAGCAGTACTTC.

V gene TRBV11-2 combines with J gene TRBJ1-1; 7 bases line up with TRBD1. This CDR3 has 14 residues. V lost 0 bases and J lost 5; bases outside the gene matches: 3. Germline CDR1 reads SGHAT; CDR2 reads FQNNGV. In DNA form, the CDR3 reads TGTGCCAGCAGCTTAGAACAGGGGTTGACTGAAGCTTTCTTT. As protein: CASSLEQGLTEAFF.

The chain couples TRBV11-2 to TRBJ1-3; TRBD1 matches at 7 bases. This CDR3 is 17 amino acids long. Germline CDR1 reads SGHAT; CDR2 reads FQNNGV. Trimming removed 5 bases from V and 7 bases from J; junction bases left unmatched: 17. The chain's CDR3 is CASSTGTEELLTNTIYF. The CDR3 nucleotides read TGTGCCAGCAGCACCGGGACAGAGGAATTACTAACGAACACCATATATTTT.

The chain couples TRBV5-1 to TRBJ1-3; D gene uncertain. V was clipped by 0 bases and J by 0 bases, with 13 bases between them. Per germline, CDR1 SGHRS and CDR2 YFSETQ. This CDR3 has 17 amino acids. CDR3 coding DNA: TGCGCCAGCAGCTTGGCAGGCGTGGCAAGCTCTGGAAACACCATATATTTT. Residues: CASSLAGVASSGNTIYF.

The chain uses TRBV7-9 and TRBJ2-1, with D possibly TRBD2 on 6 matching bases. V shed 5 bases and J shed 2 bases, with 16 bases lying between them. Germline V lookup: CDR1 SEHNR, CDR2 FQNEAQ (reference sequence). This CDR3 spans 16 amino acids. CDR3 amino acids: CASSPPGAEPYNEQFF. The CDR3 DNA is TGTGCCAGCAGCCCCCCGGGAGCGGAGCCCTACAATGAGCAGTTCTTC.

J is TRBJ1-5 and V is TRBV30; D possibly corresponds to TRBD1 (6 bases). Trimming pared 0 bases from V and 7 bases from J, leaving 13 bases between. The CDR3 is made up of 14 amino acids. The germline gives CDR1 GTSNPN, CDR2 SVGIG (reference sequence). The CDR3 sequence: CAWSVARGRQPQHF. The CDR3 bases are TGTGCCTGGAGTGTAGCCAGGGGAAGACAGCCCCAGCATTTT.

The V call is TRBV9, the J call TRBJ2-1, with a tentative D call TRBD2 (7 bases). The germline V gene encodes CDR1 SGDLS and CDR2 YYNGEE. The CDR3 sequence is 16 residues long. The V end lost 4 bases, the J end lost 1 base, and 15 bases lay between the germline ends. The CDR3: CASSPRGAVSYNEQFF. The CDR3 DNA is TGTGCCAGCAGCCCTCGGGGGGCGGTTTCCTACAATGAGCAGTTCTTC.

This clone appeared once. V is TRBV7-6 and J is TRBJ1-1; no reliable D call. Trimming cost V 5 bases and J 0 bases, with 10 bases left between them. Germline V gene sequence: CDR1 SGHVS, CDR2 FNYEAQ. This CDR3 comprises 14 residues. The DNA of the CDR3 is TGTGCCAGCAGCCGAGACCCTCTGAACACTGAAGCTTTCTTT. It codes for CASSRDPLNTEAFF.

The chain links TRBV10-3 to TRBJ2-7; 7 bases match TRBD1. This CDR3 has 14 residues. With V trimmed by 4 bases and J by 3 bases, 6 bases remained unmatched. CDR1 is ENHRY and CDR2 is SYGVKD in the germline V gene. Here the CDR3 DNA reads TGTGCCATCAGTGGCGGACAGGCTCGCTACGAGCAGTACTTC. It codes for CAISGGQARYEQYF.

V usage is TRBV7-6 and J usage is TRBJ2-7, with 7 bases that match TRBD1. The length of the CDR3 is 14 residues. With V trimmed by 1 base and J by 2 bases, 2 bases remained unmatched. Germline V CDR1 and CDR2: SGHVS, FNYEAQ. CDR3 sequence: CASSLVQGAYEQYF. The DNA for the CDR3 is TGTGCCAGCAGCTTAGTTCAGGGGGCCTACGAGCAGTACTTC.

This clone was picked up a small number of times. This chain connects TRBV6-5 to TRBJ2-7; TRBD2 aligns across 9 bases. CDR1 and CDR2 (germline): MNHEY, SVGAGI. The CDR3 sequence is 14 residues long. Trimming removed 2 bases from V and 3 bases from J; junction bases left unmatched: 2. CDR3: CASSYASGNYEQYF. DNA for the CDR3: TGTGCCAGCAGTTACGCTAGCGGGAACTACGAGCAGTACTTC.

The V and J genes are TRBV13 and TRBJ1-1; D unresolved. The V end was cut by 0 bases, the J end by 4 bases, with 6 bases between. Germline assignment: CDR1 PRHDT and CDR2 FYEKMQ (reference sequence). The CDR3 runs to 13 residues. CDR3 sequence: CASSLGASTEAFF. CDR3 sequence (DNA): TGTGCCAGCAGCTTAGGGGCGTCCACTGAAGCTTTCTTT.

The genes are TRBV10-3 and TRBJ2-1; D is undetermined. V dropped 0 bases and J dropped 6 bases, with 6 bases sitting between them. This CDR3 region has 13 residues. Germline V gene data show CDR1 as ENHRY and CDR2 as SYGVKD. The CDR3 is CAISESLGNEQFF. CDR3 nucleotide sequence: TGTGCCATCAGTGAGTCGTTGGGCAATGAGCAGTTCTTC.